Listed below are T cell receptor beta chains from one sample, sequenced in a study of T cell responses to AZD1222 COVID-19 vaccine. Sequencing used immunoSEQ multiplex PCR; TCRdb keeps in-frame clones, though not all of them. The sample holds roughly 150,000 clones, nearly 95% seen once. Here the sequenced sample was peripheral blood, taken on day 0 of AZD1222 vaccination. The source is an adult in good health. CDR3s include the opening cysteine and the closing phenylalanine or tryptophan. The order of the fields is J gene, D gene, CDR3 length, clone size, V gene, CDR3 protein, CDR3 DNA. A D gene is named only where the DNA matches it firmly. Some rows have no size entry. The others give once, few or many, or a class for an expanded clone.

TRBJ1-5	.	12	once	TRBV10-3	CAISEGGQPQHF	TGTGCCATCAGTGAGGGGGGTCAGCCCCAGCATTTT
TRBJ1-3	.	16	.	TRBV4-1	CASSQGGPEDGNTIYF	TGCGCCAGCAGCCAAGGGGGGCCAGAGGATGGAAACACCATATATTTT
TRBJ1-2	.	14	once	TRBV4-3	CASSPRLGFYGYTF	TGCGCCAGCAGCCCAAGATTGGGGTTCTATGGCTACACCTTC
TRBJ2-7	.	16	.	TRBV1	CTSSEGLAQFTYEQYF	TGCACCAGCAGCGAGGGACTAGCGCAATTTACCTACGAGCAGTACTTC
TRBJ2-7	TRBD1	16	.	TRBV20-1	CSASRTGGTGVYEQYF	TGCAGTGCTAGTAGAACCGGTGGGACAGGGGTCTACGAGCAGTACTTC
TRBJ1-1	.	11	few	TRBV10-2	CASSETAEAFF	TGCGCCAGCAGTGAGACAGCTGAAGCTTTCTTT
TRBJ2-7	TRBD2	16	.	TRBV6-1	CASSGSRTSGTGEQYF	TGTGCCAGCAGTGGCTCCCGGACTAGCGGGACTGGCGAGCAGTACTTC
TRBJ2-1	.	14	few	TRBV10-3	CAISERGTGNEQFF	TGTGCCATCAGTGAAAGGGGAACGGGAAATGAGCAGTTCTTC
TRBJ2-3	TRBD2	18	.	TRBV4-2	CASSRLGLAGGLADTQYF	TGTGCCAGCAGCCGATTGGGACTAGCGGGGGGGCTCGCAGATACGCAGTATTTT
TRBJ1-1	.	16	once	TRBV19	CASSIDVVAGEIVAFF	TGTGCCAGTAGTATAGACGTTGTAGCAGGGGAGATCGTAGCTTTCTTT
TRBJ2-3	TRBD2	14	.	TRBV10-3	CAISDGGGADTQYF	TGTGCCATCAGTGATGGCGGGGGGGCAGATACGCAGTATTTT
TRBJ2-4	TRBD1	19	.	TRBV3-1/TRBV3-2	CASSQEWGVGQGAKNIQYF	TGTGCCAGCAGCCAAGAGTGGGGAGTGGGACAGGGGGCCAAAAACATTCAGTACTTC
TRBJ2-1	TRBD2	14	once	TRBV19	CASSIASGYNEQFF	TGTGCCAGTAGTATCGCTAGCGGGTACAATGAGCAGTTCTTC
TRBJ2-1	.	14	.	TRBV27	CASSFEGYSPEQFF	TGTGCCAGCAGTTTCGAGGGATACTCGCCCGAGCAGTTCTTC
TRBJ2-4	.	18	.	TRBV7-3	CASSPRGRGQLAKNIQYF	TGTGCCAGCAGTCCTAGGGGGAGGGGACAACTAGCCAAAAACATTCAGTACTTC
TRBJ2-3	TRBD2	16	.	TRBV9	CASSAGLAGVQDAQYF	TGTGCCAGCAGCGCCGGACTAGCGGGGGTCCAGGATGCGCAGTATTTT